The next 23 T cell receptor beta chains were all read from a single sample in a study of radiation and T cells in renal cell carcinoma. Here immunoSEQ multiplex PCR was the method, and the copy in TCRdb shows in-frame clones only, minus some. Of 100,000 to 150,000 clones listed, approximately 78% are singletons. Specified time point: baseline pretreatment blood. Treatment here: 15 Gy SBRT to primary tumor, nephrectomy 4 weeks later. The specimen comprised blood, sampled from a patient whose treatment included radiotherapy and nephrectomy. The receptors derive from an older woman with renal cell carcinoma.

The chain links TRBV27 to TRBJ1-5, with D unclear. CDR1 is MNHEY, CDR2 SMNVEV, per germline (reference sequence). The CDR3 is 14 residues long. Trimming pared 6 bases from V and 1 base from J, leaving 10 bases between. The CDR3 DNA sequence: TGTGCCAGCAGGGATATCAAGAGCAATCAGCCCCAGCATTTT. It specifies CASRDIKSNQPQHF.

Here the CDR3 reads CASSLSPASGNTIYF. The CDR3 nucleotides are TGTGCCAGCAGTTTATCCCCTGCCTCTGGAAACACCATATATTTT. This sequence joins TRBV27 and TRBJ1-3; D gene unclear. V was pared by 0 bases and J by 0 bases, with 6 bases between. The germline CDR1 and CDR2 sequences are MNHEY and SMNVEV (reference sequence). This CDR3 comprises 15 residues.

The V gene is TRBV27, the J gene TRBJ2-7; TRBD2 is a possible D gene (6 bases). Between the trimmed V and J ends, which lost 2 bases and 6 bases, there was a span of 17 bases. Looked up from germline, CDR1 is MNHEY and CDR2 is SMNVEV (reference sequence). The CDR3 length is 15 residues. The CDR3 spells CASSLRLGPRGEQYF. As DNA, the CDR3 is TGTGCCAGCAGTTTAAGGCTGGGCCCGCGGGGCGAGCAGTACTTC.

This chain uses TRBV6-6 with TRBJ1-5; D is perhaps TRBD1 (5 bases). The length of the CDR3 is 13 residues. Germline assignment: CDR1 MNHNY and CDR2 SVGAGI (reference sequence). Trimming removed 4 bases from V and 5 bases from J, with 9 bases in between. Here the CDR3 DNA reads TGTGCCAGCAGTTCAGGGTTGGATCAGCCCCAGCATTTT. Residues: CASSSGLDQPQHF.

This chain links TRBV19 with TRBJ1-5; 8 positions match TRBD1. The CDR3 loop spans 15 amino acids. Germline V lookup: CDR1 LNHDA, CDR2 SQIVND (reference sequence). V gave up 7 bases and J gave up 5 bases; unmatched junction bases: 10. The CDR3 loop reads CASMGSQGAYQPQHF. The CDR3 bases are TGTGCCAGTATGGGGTCGCAGGGGGCTTATCAGCCCCAGCATTTT.

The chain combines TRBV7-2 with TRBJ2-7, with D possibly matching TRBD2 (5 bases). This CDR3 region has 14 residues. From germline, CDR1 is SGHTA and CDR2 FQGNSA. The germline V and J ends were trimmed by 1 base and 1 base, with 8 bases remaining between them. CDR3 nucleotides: TGTGCCAGCAGCTTAGGTCGGGGTTCCTACGAGCAGTACTTC. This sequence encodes CASSLGRGSYEQYF.

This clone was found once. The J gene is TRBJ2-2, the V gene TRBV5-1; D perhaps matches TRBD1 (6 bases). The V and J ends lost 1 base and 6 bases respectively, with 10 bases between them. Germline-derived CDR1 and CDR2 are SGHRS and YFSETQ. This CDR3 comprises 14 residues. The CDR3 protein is CASSLHRASGELFF. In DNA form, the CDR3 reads TGCGCCAGCAGCTTGCACAGGGCATCCGGGGAGCTGTTTTTT.

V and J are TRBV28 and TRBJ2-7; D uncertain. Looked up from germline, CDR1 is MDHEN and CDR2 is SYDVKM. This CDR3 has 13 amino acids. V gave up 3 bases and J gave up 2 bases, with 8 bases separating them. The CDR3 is CASSLFQAYEQYF. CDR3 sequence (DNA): TGTGCCAGCAGTTTGTTCCAGGCCTACGAGCAGTACTTC.

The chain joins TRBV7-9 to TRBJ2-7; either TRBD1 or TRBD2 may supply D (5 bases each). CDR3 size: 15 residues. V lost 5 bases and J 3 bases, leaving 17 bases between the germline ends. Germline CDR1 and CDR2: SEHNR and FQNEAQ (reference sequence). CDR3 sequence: CASSPQMSGGYEQYF. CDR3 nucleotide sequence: TGTGCCAGCAGCCCCCAAATGTCTGGGGGCTACGAGCAGTACTTC.

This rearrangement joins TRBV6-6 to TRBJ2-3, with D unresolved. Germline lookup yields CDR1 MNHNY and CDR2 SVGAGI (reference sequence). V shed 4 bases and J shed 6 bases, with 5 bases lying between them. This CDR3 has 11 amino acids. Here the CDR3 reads CASSFEDTQYF. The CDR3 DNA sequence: TGTGCCAGCAGTTTCGAGGATACGCAGTATTTT.

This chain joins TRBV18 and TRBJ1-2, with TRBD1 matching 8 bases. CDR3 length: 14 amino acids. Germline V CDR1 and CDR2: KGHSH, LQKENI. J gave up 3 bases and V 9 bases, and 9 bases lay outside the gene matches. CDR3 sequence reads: CASHDGTGDYGYTF. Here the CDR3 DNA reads TGTGCCAGTCATGATGGGACAGGAGACTATGGCTACACCTTC. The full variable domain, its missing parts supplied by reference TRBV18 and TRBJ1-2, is NAGVMQNPRHLVRRRGQEARLRCSPMKGHSHVYWYRQLPEEGLKFMVYLQKENIIDESGMPKERFSAEFPKEGPSILRIQQVVRGDSAAYFCASHDGTGDYGYTFGSGTRLTVV.

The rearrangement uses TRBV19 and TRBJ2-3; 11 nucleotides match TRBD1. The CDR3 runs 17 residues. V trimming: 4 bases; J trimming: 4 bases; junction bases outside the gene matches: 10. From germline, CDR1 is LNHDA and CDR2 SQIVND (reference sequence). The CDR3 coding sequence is TGTGCCAGTAGTACAGGACAGGGGGCTAGGTTGGCAGATACGCAGTATTTT. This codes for CASSTGQGARLADTQYF.

CDR3 in DNA: TGTGCCTGGAGTGTTATCGGATCCCATCAAGAGACCCAGTACTTC. This sequence encodes CAWSVIGSHQETQYF. The V call is TRBV30, the J call TRBJ2-5; the D is unclear. The CDR3 is 15 amino acids. The V end lost 0 bases, the J end lost 2 bases, and 13 bases lay between the germline ends. Per the germline V gene, CDR1 is GTSNPN and CDR2 is SVGIG (reference sequence).

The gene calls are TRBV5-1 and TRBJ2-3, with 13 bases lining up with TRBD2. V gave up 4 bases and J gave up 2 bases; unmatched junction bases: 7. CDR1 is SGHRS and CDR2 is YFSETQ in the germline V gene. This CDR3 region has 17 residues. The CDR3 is CASSLRTSGSFTDTQYF. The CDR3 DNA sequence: TGCGCCAGCAGCCTGCGGACTAGCGGGAGTTTCACAGATACGCAGTATTTT.

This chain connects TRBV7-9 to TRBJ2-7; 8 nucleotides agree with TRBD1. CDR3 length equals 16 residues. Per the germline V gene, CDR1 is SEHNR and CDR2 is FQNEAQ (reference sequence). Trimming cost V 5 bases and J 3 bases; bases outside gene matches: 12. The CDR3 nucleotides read TGTGCCAGCAGCGGGGGGAACTCGGACAGGGTCTACGAGCAGTACTTC. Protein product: CASSGGNSDRVYEQYF.

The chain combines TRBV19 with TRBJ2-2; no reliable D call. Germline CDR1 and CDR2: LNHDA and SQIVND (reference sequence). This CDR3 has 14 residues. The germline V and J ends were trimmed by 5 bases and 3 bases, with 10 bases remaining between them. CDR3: CASSLSEDTGELFF. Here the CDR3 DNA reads TGTGCCAGTAGTTTGAGCGAGGACACCGGGGAGCTGTTTTTT.

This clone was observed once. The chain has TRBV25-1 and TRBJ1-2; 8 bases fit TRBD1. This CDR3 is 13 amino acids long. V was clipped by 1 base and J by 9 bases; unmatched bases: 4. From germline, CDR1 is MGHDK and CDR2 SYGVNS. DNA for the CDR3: TGTGCCAGCAGTGAATGGACAGGGACGAGCTACACCTTC. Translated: CASSEWTGTSYTF.

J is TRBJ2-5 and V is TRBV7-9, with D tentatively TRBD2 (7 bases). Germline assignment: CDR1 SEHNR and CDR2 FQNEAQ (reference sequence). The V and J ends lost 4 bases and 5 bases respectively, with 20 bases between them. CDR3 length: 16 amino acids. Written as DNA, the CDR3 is TGTGCCAGCAGCTCGCGGGGGCGGGCGGCGGGGGAGACCCAGTACTTC. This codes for CASSSRGRAAGETQYF.

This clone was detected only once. CDR3 nucleotide sequence: TGTGCCAGCAGCGAACTAGCGGGGGCCTACAATGAGCAGTTCTTC. It translates to CASSELAGAYNEQFF. J is TRBJ2-1 and V is TRBV7-3; 11 nucleotides line up with TRBD2. After removal of 5 bases from V and 2 bases from J, the junction contained 2 bases not matched to a gene. This CDR3 has 15 residues. Germline V gene lookup returns CDR1 SGHTA and CDR2 FQGTGA.

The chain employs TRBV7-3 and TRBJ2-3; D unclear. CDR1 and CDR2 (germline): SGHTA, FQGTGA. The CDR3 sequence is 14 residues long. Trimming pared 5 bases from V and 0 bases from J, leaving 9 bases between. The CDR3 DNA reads TGTGCCAGCAGCCCAAGTCACAGCACAGATACGCAGTATTTT. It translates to CASSPSHSTDTQYF.

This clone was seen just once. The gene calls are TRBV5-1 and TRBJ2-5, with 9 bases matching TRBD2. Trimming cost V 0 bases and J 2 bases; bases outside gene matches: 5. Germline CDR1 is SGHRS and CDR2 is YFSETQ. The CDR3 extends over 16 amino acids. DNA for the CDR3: TGCGCCAGCAGCTTGGTTCCAGCGGGGGGACAAGAGACCCAGTACTTC. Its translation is CASSLVPAGGQETQYF.

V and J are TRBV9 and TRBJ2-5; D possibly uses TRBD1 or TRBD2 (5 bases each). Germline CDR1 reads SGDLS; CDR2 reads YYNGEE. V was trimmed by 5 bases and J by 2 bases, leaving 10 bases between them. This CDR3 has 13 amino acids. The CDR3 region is CASRGPGQETQYF. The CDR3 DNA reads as TGTGCCAGCAGGGGGCCGGGACAAGAGACCCAGTACTTC.

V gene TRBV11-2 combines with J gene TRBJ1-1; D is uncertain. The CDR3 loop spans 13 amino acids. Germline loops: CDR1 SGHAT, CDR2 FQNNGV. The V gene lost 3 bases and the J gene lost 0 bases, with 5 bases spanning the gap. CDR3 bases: TGTGCCAGCAGCTTTAACCTGAACACTGAAGCTTTCTTT. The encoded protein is CASSFNLNTEAFF.